This TCR beta chain came from a study of blood T cell repertoires in COVID-19. As for the study in general: Collection of acute and convalescent COVID-19 samples took place in the United States, Italy and Spain. In each case, the material was cDNA or gDNA derived from T cells, B-cell-depleted T cells, or PBMCs.

Trimming took 4 bases from V and 4 from J, leaving 5 bases between them. Germline V gene lookup returns CDR1 SEHNR and CDR2 FQNEAQ (reference sequence). There are 12 residues in the CDR3. In the study's own analysis: Amplified reference gene primers provided the basis for estimating nucleated cell counts. Profiling relied on immunoSEQ multiplex PCR, and the TCRdb table lists in-frame clones only, not all of them. V and J calls and clone size are those listed in that table; D and trimming were worked out from the DNA. The sample lists 60,000 to 75,000 clones, around 90% occurring once. The TCR comes from a human donor in a cohort sampled during active COVID-19. Sequences were obtained from peripheral blood. The chain links TRBV7-9 to TRBJ1-5; D gene uncertain. The CDR3 sequence: CASSSGNQPQHF. As DNA, the CDR3 is TGTGCCAGCAGCTCCGGGAATCAGCCCCAGCATTTT.